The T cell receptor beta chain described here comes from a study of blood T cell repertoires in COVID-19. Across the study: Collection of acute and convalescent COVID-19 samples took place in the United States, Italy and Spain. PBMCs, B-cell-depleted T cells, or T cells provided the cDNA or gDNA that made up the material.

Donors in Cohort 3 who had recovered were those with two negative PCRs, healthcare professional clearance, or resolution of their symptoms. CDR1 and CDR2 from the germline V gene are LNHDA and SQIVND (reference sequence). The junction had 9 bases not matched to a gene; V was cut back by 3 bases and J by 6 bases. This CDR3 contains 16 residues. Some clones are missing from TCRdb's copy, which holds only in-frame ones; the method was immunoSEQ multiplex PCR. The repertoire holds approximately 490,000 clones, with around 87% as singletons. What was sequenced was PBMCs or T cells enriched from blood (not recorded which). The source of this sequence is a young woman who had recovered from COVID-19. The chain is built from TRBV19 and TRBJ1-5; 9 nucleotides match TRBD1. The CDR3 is CASSIWTGVNVQPQHF. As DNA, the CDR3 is TGTGCCAGTAGTATCTGGACAGGGGTTAATGTTCAGCCCCAGCATTTT.